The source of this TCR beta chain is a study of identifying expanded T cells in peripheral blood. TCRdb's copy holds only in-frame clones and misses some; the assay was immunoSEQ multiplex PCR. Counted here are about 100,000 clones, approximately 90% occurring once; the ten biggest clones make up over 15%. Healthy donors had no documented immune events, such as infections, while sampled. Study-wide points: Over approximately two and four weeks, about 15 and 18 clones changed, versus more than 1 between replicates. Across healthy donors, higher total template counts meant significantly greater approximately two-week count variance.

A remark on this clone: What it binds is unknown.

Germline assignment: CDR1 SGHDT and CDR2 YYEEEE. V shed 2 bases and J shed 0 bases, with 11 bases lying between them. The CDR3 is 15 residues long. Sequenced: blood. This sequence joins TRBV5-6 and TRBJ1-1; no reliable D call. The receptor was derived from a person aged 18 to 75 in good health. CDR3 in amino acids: CASSLGLGMNTEAFF. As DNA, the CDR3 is TGTGCCAGCAGCTTAGGATTGGGGATGAACACTGAAGCTTTCTTT.